Listed here are 4 T cell receptor beta chains from one sample, sequenced in a study of technical replicates of blood from several donors. TCRdb's table, derived via immunoSEQ multiplex PCR, lists solely in-frame clones and lacks some. The data hold about 80,000 clones, with roughly 98% observed a single time. The specimen was T cells isolated from PBMCs. These receptor sequences come from a human donor in good health.

The J gene is TRBJ2-2, the V gene TRBV5-1, with 11 bases fitting TRBD1. V trimming: 0 bases; J trimming: 0 bases; junction bases outside the gene matches: 1. CDR3 size: 17 residues. Germline V gene data show CDR1 as SGHRS and CDR2 as YFSETQ. This CDR3 reads CASSLEGQGANTGELFF. The CDR3 bases are TGCGCCAGCAGCTTGGAGGGACAGGGGGCGAACACCGGGGAGCTGTTTTTT.

The chain carries TRBV7-6 and TRBJ2-2; tentatively, D is TRBD2 (5 bases). Trimming removed 1 base at V and 1 base at J, with 10 bases between. CDR1 and CDR2 from the germline V gene are SGHVS and FNYEAQ. The CDR3 extends over 16 amino acids. This chain's CDR3 is CASSLEASGNTGELFF. The CDR3 bases are TGTGCCAGCAGCTTAGAGGCGAGCGGGAACACCGGGGAGCTGTTTTTT. The variable domain in full, completed from reference TRBV7-6 and TRBJ2-2, reads GAGVSQSPRYKVTKRGQDVALRCDPISGHVSLYWYRQALGQGPEFLTYFNYEAQQDKSGLPNDRFSAERPEGSISTLTIQRTEQRDSAMYRCASSLEASGNTGELFFGEGSRLTVL.

The chain uses TRBV18 and TRBJ1-3, with TRBD1 as a possible D gene (5 bases). The V gene's germline CDR1 is KGHSH and CDR2 LQKENI. Trimming stripped 6 bases from V and 1 base from J, with 10 bases between. The CDR3 consists of 14 residues. CDR3 amino acids: CASSIGESGNTIYF. CDR3 nucleotide sequence: TGTGCCAGCTCCATAGGGGAATCTGGAAACACCATATATTTT.

This chain joins TRBV11-3 and TRBJ2-5, with D maybe TRBD2 (6 bases). Germline CDR1 and CDR2: SGHNT and YENEEA. The CDR3 covers 11 residues. V gave up 5 bases and J gave up 5 bases, with 6 bases separating them. The CDR3 sequence is CASSAGETQYF. In DNA, the CDR3 is TGTGCCAGCAGCGCGGGGGAGACCCAGTACTTC.